This passage covers 2 T cell receptor beta chains from one sample sequenced in a study of cytomegalovirus exposure and HLA in healthy donors. It was with 60 Vbeta and 13 Jbeta primers that the PCR ran. The protocol was immunoSEQ multiplex PCR, while the TCRdb copy is restricted to in-frame clones and leaves out a portion. The table lists 100,000 to 150,000 clones, around 80% of them singletons. The sample taken for sequencing was PBMCs. These receptors were obtained from a woman under 40 in good health and CMV-seronegative.

The V call is TRBV7-3, the J call TRBJ2-1; D gene ambiguous. V lost 0 bases and J 10 bases, leaving 7 bases between the germline ends. This CDR3 comprises 12 residues. The germline gives CDR1 SGHTA, CDR2 FQGTGA. The CDR3, as DNA: TGTGCCAGCAGCTTAACCAGGAAAGAGCAGTTCTTC. This translates into CASSLTRKEQFF.

This chain connects TRBV14 to TRBJ2-2; possible D gene TRBD2, 5 bases. Between the trimmed V and J ends, which lost 4 bases and 4 bases, there was a span of 10 bases. This CDR3 is 14 amino acids long. In germline, CDR1 is SGHDN, CDR2 FVKESK. The CDR3 bases are TGTGCCAGCAGCCGGACGGGGTCCACCGGGGAGCTGTTTTTT. As protein: CASSRTGSTGELFF.